This T cell receptor beta chain appears in the sequencing data of a study of T cell repertoires in cytomegalovirus infection (dated 2019 in TCRdb). For context, the study as a whole: Recently identified HLA-C-restricted CMV epitopes, whose presentation resists viral immunomodulation, were targeted by peptide stimulations together with well-studied HLA-B-restricted epitopes. The HLA type of each donor mattered for the analysis, because public TCR beta signatures pointed to carriage of CMV infection along with the matching HLA type.

The instrument was an Illumina HiSeq 1500. Through fastp at Q25 and MiXCR, TCRdb rebuilt clones from the public reads, retaining in-frame beta chains. Under each unique CDR3 protein, matching rows form one entry showing the most common genes and DNA. Recorded for this sample are approximately 730,000 distinct CDR3 sequences; 30% to 35% of them occurred a single time. Roughly 18% of the sample belongs to the ten largest clones. The CDR3 contains 16 residues, cysteine and phenylalanine counted. Solely the CDR3 DNA is kept, with 48 bases framed from the first base. As encoded in the germline V gene, CDR1 is SGHVS while CDR2 is FQNEAQ. The treatment or condition label, read with the paper, signifies: in vitro stimulation with specific CMV peptide epitopes to enrich CMV-specific T cells. Remarks on this clonotype: The clone's antigen remains unknown. It may be a read error: a sequence one base away is much more abundant.

Overall study outcomes, separate from this receptor: In the ex vivo response, HLA-C-restricted CMV-specific TCR beta clonotypes were dominant, and in two of eight donors the single most frequent clonotype came from this HLA-C-restricted group. In both this cohort and an independent cohort of some 370 donors, the cumulative frequency of public TCR beta family members distinguished carriers of CMV infection plus the relevant HLA type.

This clonotype originated in a human donor in good health (CMV status not recorded). Some clones in this sample may be carry-over from other donors' samples. The rearranged segments are TRBV7-8 and TRBJ2-1; no D gene call is confident. The sample consisted of cultured PBMCs, taken from culture after CMV antigen stimulation. The nucleotides read TGTGCCAGCAGCCGACCACGGGTCAGCTCCTACAATGAGCAGTGCTTC. Translated, this is CASSRPRVSSYNEQCF.